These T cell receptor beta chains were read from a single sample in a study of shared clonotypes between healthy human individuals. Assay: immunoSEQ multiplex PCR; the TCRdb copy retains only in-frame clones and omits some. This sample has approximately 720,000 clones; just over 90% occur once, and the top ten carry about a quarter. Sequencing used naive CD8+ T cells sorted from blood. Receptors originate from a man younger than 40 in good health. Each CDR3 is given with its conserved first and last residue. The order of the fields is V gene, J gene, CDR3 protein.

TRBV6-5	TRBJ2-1	CASSPGGDEQFF
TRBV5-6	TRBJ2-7	CASGGLADSYEQYF
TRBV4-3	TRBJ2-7	CASSQDLHRRYYEQYF
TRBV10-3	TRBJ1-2	CAISDNRDRGPYGYTF
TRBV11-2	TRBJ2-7	CASSQHGGYSYEQYF
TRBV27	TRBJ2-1	CASSLMGEPTYNEQFF
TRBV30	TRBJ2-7	CAWSVSAGSPYEQYF
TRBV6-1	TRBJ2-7	CASSVSGSSYEQYF
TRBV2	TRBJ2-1	CASRGQYNEQFF
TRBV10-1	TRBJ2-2	CASSDYDLAGSNTGELFF
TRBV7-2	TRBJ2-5	CASSLGSSDVAETQYF
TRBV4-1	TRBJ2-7	CASSQGPAGEQYF
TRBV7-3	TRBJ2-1	CASSFIAASSYGHREQFF
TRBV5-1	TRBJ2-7	CASSPLAGDDEQYF
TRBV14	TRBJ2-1	CASSPGTAVTFDEQFF
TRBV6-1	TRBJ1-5	CASSEVGVFHQPQHF
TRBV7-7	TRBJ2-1	CASSLGLAAYNEQFF
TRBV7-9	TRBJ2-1	CASSSTGLRSSYNEQFF
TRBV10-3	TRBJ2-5	CAIRGLAGERGETQYF
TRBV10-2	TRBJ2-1	CASRWDKSYSYNEQFF
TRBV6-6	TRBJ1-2	CASSSGTLVGGYTF
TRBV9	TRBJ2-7	CASSVPRGGKLYEQYF
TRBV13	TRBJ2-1	CASSPHLGEQFF
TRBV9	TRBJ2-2	CASEAISGTGELFF
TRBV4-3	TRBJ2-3	CASSSLPGRDTQYF
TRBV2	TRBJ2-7	CASSTRWSYEQYF
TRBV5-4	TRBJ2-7	CASSSKAGGFYEQYF
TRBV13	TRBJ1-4	CASSPRPVVLNEKLFF
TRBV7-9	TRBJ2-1	CASSLANYNEQFF
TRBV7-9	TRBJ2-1	CASSASGASEEQFF
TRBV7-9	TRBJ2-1	CASGWGIRGPSSPYNEQFF
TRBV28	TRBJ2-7	CASSFLSEGYEQYF
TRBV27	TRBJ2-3	CASSQTYETDTQYF
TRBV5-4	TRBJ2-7	CASSSLLLTSGSHRGEEQYF
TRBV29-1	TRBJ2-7	CSVAGLAGQSYEQYF